The 18 T cell receptor beta chains reported below all come from one sample, sequenced in a study of CDR3 diversity in severe acne. TCRdb fed the PCR reads into MiXCR, producing one record per CDR3 protein. The repertoire holds approximately 79,000 distinct CDR3 sequences, with around 50% as singletons. The sample was blood. The source of these receptors is a male donor in good health, serving as a control.

The chain has TRBV13 and TRBJ1-1; tentative D call: TRBD1 (6 bases). Per germline, CDR1 PRHDT and CDR2 FYEKMQ (reference sequence). Trimming cost V 2 bases and J 2 bases, with 18 bases left between them. CDR3 size: 17 residues. For the CDR3, the DNA is TGTGCCAGCAGCTTAAGCCCCCCATGGGGGGCCAACACTGAAGCTTTCTTT. It yields the protein CASSLSPPWGANTEAFF.

The chain uses TRBV29-1 and TRBJ1-1; D gene ambiguous. The germline V gene has CDR1 SQVTM and CDR2 ANQGSEA. The CDR3 length is 13 residues. V dropped 1 base and J dropped 0 bases, with 6 bases sitting between them. CDR3 sequence: CSVEGTMNTEAFF. CDR3 in DNA: TGCAGCGTTGAAGGAACTATGAACACTGAAGCTTTCTTT.

This clonotype was observed at least ten times. V is TRBV18 and J is TRBJ2-7; the match to TRBD2 covers 10 bases. The germline V gene encodes CDR1 KGHSH and CDR2 LQKENI. The CDR3 loop spans 15 amino acids. V gave up 6 bases and J gave up 0 bases; unmatched junction bases: 5. CDR3 bases: TGTGCCAGCTCTCCTAGCGGGGGCAGCTCCTACGAGCAGTACTTC. Protein: CASSPSGGSSYEQYF.

The DNA of the CDR3 is TGTGCCAGCAGGCGAAATGGACTAGCGGGACACAATGAGCAGTTCTTC. Protein sequence: CASRRNGLAGHNEQFF. V is TRBV7-9 and J is TRBJ2-1, with 12 bases lining up with TRBD2. V shed 6 bases and J 5 bases; nucleotides not matched to a gene: 8. Germline V gene sequence: CDR1 SEHNR, CDR2 FQNEAQ (reference sequence). The length of the CDR3 is 16 residues.

This clonotype was seen more than once but under ten times. The chain couples TRBV12-3 or TRBV12-4 to TRBJ1-1; a possible D gene is TRBD1 (5 bases). The CDR3 totals 14 residues. V lost 0 bases to trimming and J lost 8 bases, with 13 bases between them. CDR3 sequence reads: CASSLAGLGQEAFF. CDR3 nucleotides: TGTGCCAGCAGTTTAGCGGGGCTTGGGCAAGAAGCTTTCTTT.

This clonotype has more than one count but fewer than ten. The V call is TRBV10-2, the J call TRBJ1-5; no clear D. The CDR3 loop spans 13 amino acids. The germline V gene has CDR1 WSHSY and CDR2 SAAADI. Trimming took off 5 bases at V and 2 bases at J, with 7 bases between the two ends. The CDR3 reads CASSSDGNQPQHF. CDR3 DNA sequence: TGCGCCAGCAGTTCCGACGGCAATCAGCCCCAGCATTTT.

Concerning this clonotype: In this CDR3 the conserved last residue, phenylalanine or tryptophan, is missing, so a read error is likely. It is unclear where the CDR3 begins or ends on the DNA, so no DNA is shown, and the CDR3 is as TCRdb lists it. J is TRBJ1-5 and V is TRBV15. CDR1 and CDR2 from the germline V gene are LNHNV and YYDKDF (reference sequence). The CDR3 is 10 amino acids in total, end residues counted. The CDR3 reads CATSSTTGLA.

This clonotype has at least ten counts. The chain has TRBV6-6 and TRBJ1-6; 9 bases are shared with TRBD1. The germline CDR1 and CDR2 sequences are MNHNY and SVGAGI (reference sequence). This CDR3 comprises 14 residues. V lost 5 bases and J lost 8; bases outside the gene matches: 4. CDR3 protein: CASSLGDRDSPLHF. CDR3 DNA sequence: TGTGCCAGCAGTCTGGGGGACAGGGATTCACCCCTCCACTTT.

The V call is TRBV15, the J call TRBJ2-3, with D perhaps TRBD2 (6 bases). Germline V lookup: CDR1 LNHNV, CDR2 YYDKDF (reference sequence). V dropped 5 bases and J dropped 2 bases, with 8 bases sitting between them. The CDR3 sequence is 13 residues long. CDR3: CATSGGTTDTQYF. In nucleotides, the CDR3 is TGTGCCACCAGCGGCGGGACCACAGATACGCAGTATTTT.

This clonotype appeared many times. One junction end disagrees with the germline gene, perhaps due to a read error. This rearrangement joins TRBV4-2 to TRBJ2-7, with D possibly TRBD2 on 6 matching bases. There are 13 residues in the CDR3. Germline V gives CDR1 LGHNA, CDR2 YNFKEQ. The CDR3 loop reads CASSDGGPYERYF. CDR3 in DNA: TGTGCCAGCAGCGACGGGGGACCCTACGAGCGGTACTTC.

The chain uses TRBV9 and TRBJ1-4; TRBD1 might be the D (6 bases). Germline V gene lookup returns CDR1 SGDLS and CDR2 YYNGEE. The CDR3 length is 14 residues. Between the trimmed V and J ends, which lost 3 bases and 6 bases, there was a span of 12 bases. The CDR3 is CASSERGGDEKLFF. CDR3 sequence (DNA): TGTGCCAGCAGCGAAAGAGGGGGGGATGAAAAACTGTTTTTT.

This clonotype is categorized as medium-sized (0.01 to 0.1%). This chain uses TRBV7-9 with TRBJ2-3; D not resolved. V lost 4 bases and J 2 bases, leaving 1 base between the germline ends. The CDR3 is 11 amino acids. Germline CDR1 is SEHNR and CDR2 is FQNEAQ (reference sequence). CDR3 bases: TGTGCCAGCAGCTCCACAGATACGCAGTATTTT. As protein: CASSSTDTQYF.

This clonotype was detected a few times. The CDR3 DNA reads TGTGCCAGCAGCCAAGGTTGGGGTGTCGGGGGCATTCAGTACTTC. It specifies CASSQGWGVGGIQYF. The rearrangement joins TRBV7-8 to TRBJ2-4, with D tentatively TRBD2 (6 bases). The V and J ends lost 5 bases and 9 bases respectively, with 20 bases between them. The CDR3 runs to 15 residues. The germline gives CDR1 SGHVS, CDR2 FQNEAQ.

The V gene is TRBV6-5, the J gene TRBJ2-2; no reliable D call. The CDR3 runs to 13 residues. Germline V gene sequence: CDR1 MNHEY, CDR2 SVGAGI. The V end was cut by 6 bases, the J end by 4 bases, with 9 bases between. CDR3 sequence: CASSPSSTGELFF. CDR3 nucleotides: TGTGCCAGCAGCCCATCGTCCACCGGGGAGCTGTTTTTT.

The chain uses TRBV24-1 and TRBJ2-7; D gene uncertain. Trimming removed 9 bases at V and 7 bases at J, with 21 bases between. This CDR3 region has 14 residues. Germline values: CDR1 KGHDR, CDR2 SFDVKD. The CDR3 DNA reads as TGTGCCACCGGTAAGAGACGACTCCCCAGGGAGCAGTACTTC. This encodes CATGKRRLPREQYF.

The chain recombines TRBV2 with TRBJ1-5, with D unresolved. Germline CDR1 is SNHLY and CDR2 is FYNNEI. The CDR3 spans 15 residues. V was trimmed by 4 bases and J by 0 bases, leaving 10 bases between them. The CDR3 protein is CASSVDGISNQPQHF. The CDR3 DNA sequence: TGTGCCAGCAGTGTAGACGGAATTAGCAATCAGCCCCAGCATTTT.

This clonotype was counted a few times. V gene TRBV9 combines with J gene TRBJ1-4, with TRBD1 matching over 9 bases. CDR1 is SGDLS, CDR2 YYNGEE, per germline. The ends lost 2 bases at V and 7 bases at J; junction bases unmatched: 0. The length of the CDR3 is 13 residues. CDR3 protein: CASSVTGGEKLFF. The CDR3 DNA sequence: TGTGCCAGCAGCGTGACAGGGGGTGAAAAACTGTTTTTT.

The chain recombines TRBV20-1 with TRBJ2-4; TRBD1 aligns across 7 bases. With V trimmed by 6 bases and J by 5 bases, 4 bases remained unmatched. Germline CDR1 is DFQATT and CDR2 is SNEGSKA (reference sequence). The CDR3 runs to 12 residues. CDR3 sequence: CSARTGENIQYF. Written as DNA, the CDR3 is TGCAGTGCACGAACAGGGGAAAACATTCAGTACTTC.